What follows is one T cell receptor beta chain and its context. Its recognized antigen is unknown. No base qualities exist here, and no much larger clone lies one base off it. This entry is derived from a study of blood T cells in healthy people across ages (dated by TCRdb to between 2015 and 2017). About the study as a whole: In model experiments, template switching captured about one uniquely barcoded TCR beta cDNA molecule for every two T cells. Age-related changes in TCR beta repertoire diversity were measured in the study by deep sequencing normalized with unique cDNA molecular identifiers. Using the same blood draw, the study looked at two additional independent replicas of 1 million unique cDNA reads for two donors, one aged 18 to 30 and the other aged 80 or older. To avoid experimental bias, donors of different ages were randomly spread across the sequencing lanes. Donors were grouped into four age groups: young (average approximately 15 years), middle-aged (approximately 41), aged (over 55) and long-lived (approximately 75). Points the paper makes about the study in general: Compared with the aged group, the long-lived group had more naive CD4+ T cells, fewer expanded clones and increased TCR diversity, a pattern suggesting age selection. Donor CMV infection status was unknown, potentially confounding age-related changes in expanded clonotypes. Because profiling used bulk unsorted PBMCs, naive and antigen-experienced compartments could not be compared conclusively. As age increased, observed TCR beta diversity per million T cells dropped in a roughly linear way, and a significant reduction was already evident by age 40. Estimates of total diversity from one million sequenced T cells were regarded as lower bounds and underestimates. Observed TCR beta diversity correlated strongly with the percentage of naive T cells measured by flow cytometry.

Donors were 39 systemically healthy Caucasian individuals from Russia aged roughly 6 to 90 years. About 9.6 milliliters of peripheral blood were collected from each donor into EDTA-treated Vacutainer tubes. PBMCs were isolated by Ficoll-Paque density-gradient centrifugation, with at least 7 million obtained per sample. Total RNA was extracted from PBMCs with Trizol reagent, with at least 5 micrograms obtained per sample. For every donor, an aliquot of PBMCs went through flow cytometry to measure the percentages of naive CD45RAhigh/CD27high T cells. Receptor amplification or capture employed 5' RACE. The reads were generated on an Illumina HiSeq 2500. A second 7 to 11 cycle PCR used a sample-barcoded 5' primer and a J-beta primer mix. A unique molecular identifier was introduced onto each TCR beta cDNA molecule by a template-switch 5' adaptor carrying 12 random nucleotides. Each sample yielded at least 2.5 million CDR3-containing paired-end reads. The Mint cDNA synthesis kit, primed by a TRBC-specific oligonucleotide, was used to synthesize first-strand cDNA from all RNA. Following uracil-DNA glycosylase treatment, all cDNA underwent a first 18-cycle PCR with the universal primers M1SS and BC2_uni_R. The study's processing was this. Normalization of each sample was performed by random selection of 1 million high-quality reads, each carrying a distinct molecular identifier. Reads with shared molecular identifiers were discarded instead of being binned into consensus sequences. MiTCR, run with a Q25 quality threshold and the strictest error-elimination algorithm, handled CDR3 identification, clonotype clustering and error correction. A nonparametric unseen species model using Euler transformation provided a lower-bound estimate of total TCR beta diversity. The public reads were reprocessed in TCRdb via fastp at Q25 and MiXCR, keeping in-frame beta chains. Each record represents a unique CDR3 protein, reported with the most common genes and DNA among its rows. None of the V and J calls come from the authors' own analysis; TCRdb made them. For this sample the table gives about 1.6 million distinct CDR3 sequences, of which around 36% were detected only once. The top ten clonotypes cover roughly 10% of the sample.

The sequenced sample was blood. The clonotype comes from a woman in her twenties or thirties in good health.

The CDR3 in this case is CASSLAGRAGFYEQFF. The nucleotide sequence reads as follows: TGTGCCAGCAGCTTGGCCGGGAGGGCCGGGTTTTATGAGCAGTTCTTC. The chain couples TRBV11-3 to TRBJ2-1; the central 8 bases match TRBD2. Reading from cysteine to phenylalanine, the CDR3 counts 16 amino acids. Only the CDR3 part of the read is kept: 48 bases, read in frame from the first base. The germline V gene gives CDR1 as SGHNT and CDR2 as YENEEA. V loses 3 bases at its end and J loses 8 bases; junction bases beyond the gene matches: 12.